This T cell receptor (beta chain) was documented in a study of blood T cell repertoires in COVID-19. Study-level background: Researchers got acute and convalescent COVID-19 samples from the United States, Italy and Spain. Sources were T cells, B-cell-depleted T cells, or PBMCs; the material itself was cDNA or gDNA.

CDR1 MNHNY and CDR2 SVGAGI come from the germline V gene (reference sequence). V gave up 4 bases and J gave up 3 bases, with 10 bases separating them. The CDR3 spans 13 residues. Clones were read by immunoSEQ multiplex PCR, and TCRdb kept only the in-frame ones, dropping some. The top ten clones hold around 2.1% of a sample with 300,000 to 350,000 clones, 80% to 90% of them seen once. Participants were aged roughly 18 to 90 years from approximately 25 US areas. What the recovered Cohort 3 donors had was two negative PCRs, clearance, or symptom resolution. The sequence came from a young man who had recovered from COVID-19. V and J are TRBV6-6 and TRBJ2-7; D is possibly TRBD2 (5 bases). The sequencing input was PBMCs or T cells enriched from blood (not recorded which). This chain's CDR3 is CASSSRRDYEQYF. CDR3 DNA: TGTGCCAGCAGTTCCCGCCGGGACTACGAGCAGTACTTC.